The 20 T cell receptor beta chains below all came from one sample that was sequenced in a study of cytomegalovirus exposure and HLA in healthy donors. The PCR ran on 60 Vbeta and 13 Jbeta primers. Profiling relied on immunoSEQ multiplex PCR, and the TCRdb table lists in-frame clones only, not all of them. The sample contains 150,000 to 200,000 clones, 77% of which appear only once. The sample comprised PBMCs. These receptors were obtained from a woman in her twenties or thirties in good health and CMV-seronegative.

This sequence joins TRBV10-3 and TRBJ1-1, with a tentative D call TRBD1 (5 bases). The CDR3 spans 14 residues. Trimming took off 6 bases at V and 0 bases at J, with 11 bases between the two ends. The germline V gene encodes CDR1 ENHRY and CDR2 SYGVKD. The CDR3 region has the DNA TGTGCCATCAGGGGGCAACCAGTGAACACTGAAGCTTTCTTT. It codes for CAIRGQPVNTEAFF.

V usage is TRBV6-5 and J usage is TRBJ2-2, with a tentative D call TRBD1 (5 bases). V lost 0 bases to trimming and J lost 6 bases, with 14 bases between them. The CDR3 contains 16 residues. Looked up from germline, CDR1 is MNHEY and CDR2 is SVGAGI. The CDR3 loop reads CASSYSIRTGSGELFF. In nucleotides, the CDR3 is TGTGCCAGCAGTTACTCGATCCGAACAGGCTCCGGGGAGCTGTTTTTT.

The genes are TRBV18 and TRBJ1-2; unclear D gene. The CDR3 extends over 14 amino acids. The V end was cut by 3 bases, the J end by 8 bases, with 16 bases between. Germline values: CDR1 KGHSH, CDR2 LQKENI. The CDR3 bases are TGTGCCAGCTCACCCGGGAGTTCGTATCCCGGCTACACCTTC. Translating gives CASSPGSSYPGYTF.

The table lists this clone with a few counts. The DNA for the CDR3 is TGTGCCAGCAGCTTAGTTTGGACTAGCGGGAGCTACGAGCAGTACTTC. Translated: CASSLVWTSGSYEQYF. The V and J genes are TRBV11-2 and TRBJ2-7, with 13 bases fitting TRBD2. The CDR3 has 16 amino acids. Trimming cost V 1 base and J 3 bases; bases outside gene matches: 3. Per the germline V gene, CDR1 is SGHAT and CDR2 is FQNNGV.

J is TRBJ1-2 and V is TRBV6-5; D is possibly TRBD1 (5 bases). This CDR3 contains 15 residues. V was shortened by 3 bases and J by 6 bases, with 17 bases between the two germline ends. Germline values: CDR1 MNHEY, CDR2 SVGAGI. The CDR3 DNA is TGTGCCAGCAGTTATTCAGGGTCGGGGGGGAATGGCTACACCTTC. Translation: CASSYSGSGGNGYTF.

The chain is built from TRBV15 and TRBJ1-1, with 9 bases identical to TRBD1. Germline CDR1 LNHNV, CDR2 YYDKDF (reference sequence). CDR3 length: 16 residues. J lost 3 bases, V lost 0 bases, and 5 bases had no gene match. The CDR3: CATSRDAGQGYTEAFF. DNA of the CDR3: TGTGCCACCAGCAGAGATGCGGGACAGGGATACACTGAAGCTTTCTTT. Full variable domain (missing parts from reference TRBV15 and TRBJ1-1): DAMVIQNPRYQVTQFGKPVTLSCSQTLNHNVMYWYQQKSSQAPKLLFHYYDKDFNNEADTPDNFQSRRPNTSFCFLDIRSPGLGDTAMYLCATSRDAGQGYTEAFFGQGTRLTVV.

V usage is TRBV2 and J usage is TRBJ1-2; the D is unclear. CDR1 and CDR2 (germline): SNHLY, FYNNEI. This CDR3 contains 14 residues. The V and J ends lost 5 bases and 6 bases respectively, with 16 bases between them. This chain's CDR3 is CASSISTVENGYTF. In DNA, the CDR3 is TGTGCCAGCAGTATTTCTACTGTGGAGAATGGCTACACCTTC.

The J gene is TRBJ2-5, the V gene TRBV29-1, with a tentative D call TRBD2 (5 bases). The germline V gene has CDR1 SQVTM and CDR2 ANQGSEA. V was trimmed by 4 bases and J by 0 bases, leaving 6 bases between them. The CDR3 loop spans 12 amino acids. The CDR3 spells CSVGLNQETQYF. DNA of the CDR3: TGCAGCGTTGGACTAAACCAAGAGACCCAGTACTTC. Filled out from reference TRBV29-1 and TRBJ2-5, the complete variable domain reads SAVISQKPSRDICQRGTSLTIQCQVDSQVTMMFWYRQQPGQSLTLIATANQGSEATYESGFVIDKFPISRPNLTFSTLTVSNMSPEDSSIYLCSVGLNQETQYFGPGTRLLVL.

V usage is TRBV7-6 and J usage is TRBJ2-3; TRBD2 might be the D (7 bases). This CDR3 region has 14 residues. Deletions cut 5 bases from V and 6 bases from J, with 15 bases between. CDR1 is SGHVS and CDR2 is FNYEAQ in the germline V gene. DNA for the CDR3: TGTGCCAGCAGCCCCGGGGGGCCCGCGGATACGCAGTATTTT. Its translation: CASSPGGPADTQYF.

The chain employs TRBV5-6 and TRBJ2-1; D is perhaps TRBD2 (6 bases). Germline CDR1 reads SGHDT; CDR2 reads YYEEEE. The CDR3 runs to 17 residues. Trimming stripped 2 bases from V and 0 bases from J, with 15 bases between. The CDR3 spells CASSLAGTSSSYNEQFF. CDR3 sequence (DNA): TGTGCCAGCAGCTTAGCCGGGACTTCCAGCTCCTACAATGAGCAGTTCTTC.

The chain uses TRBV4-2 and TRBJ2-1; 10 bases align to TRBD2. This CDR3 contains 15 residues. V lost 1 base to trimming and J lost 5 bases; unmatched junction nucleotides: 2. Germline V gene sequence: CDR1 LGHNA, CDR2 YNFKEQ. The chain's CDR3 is CASSQGTSGDNEQFF. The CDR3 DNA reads TGTGCCAGCAGCCAAGGGACTAGCGGCGACAATGAGCAGTTCTTC.

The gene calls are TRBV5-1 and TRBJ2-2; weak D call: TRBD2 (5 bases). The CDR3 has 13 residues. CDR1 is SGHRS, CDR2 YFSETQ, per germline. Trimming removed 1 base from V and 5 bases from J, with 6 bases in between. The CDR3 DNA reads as TGCGCCAGCAGCTTGTCGGGGACCGGGGAGCTGTTTTTT. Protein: CASSLSGTGELFF. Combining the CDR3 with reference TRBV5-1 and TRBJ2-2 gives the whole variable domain KAGVTQTPRYLIKTRGQQVTLSCSPISGHRSVSWYQQTPGQGLQFLFEYFSETQRNKGNFPGRFSGRQFSNSRSEMNVSTLELGDSALYLCASSLSGTGELFFGEGSRLTVL.

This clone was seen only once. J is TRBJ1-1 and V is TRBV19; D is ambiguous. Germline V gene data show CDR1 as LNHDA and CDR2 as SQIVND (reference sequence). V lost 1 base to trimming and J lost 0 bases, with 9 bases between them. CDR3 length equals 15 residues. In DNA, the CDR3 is TGTGCCAGTAGTATAGGGCCGGGGATGAACACTGAAGCTTTCTTT. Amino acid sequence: CASSIGPGMNTEAFF.

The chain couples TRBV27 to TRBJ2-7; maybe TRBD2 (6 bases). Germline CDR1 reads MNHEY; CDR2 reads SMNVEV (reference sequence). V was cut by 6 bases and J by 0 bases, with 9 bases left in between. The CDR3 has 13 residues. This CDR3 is CASSRGNSYEQYF. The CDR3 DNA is TGTGCCAGCAGCCGCGGGAACTCCTACGAGCAGTACTTC.

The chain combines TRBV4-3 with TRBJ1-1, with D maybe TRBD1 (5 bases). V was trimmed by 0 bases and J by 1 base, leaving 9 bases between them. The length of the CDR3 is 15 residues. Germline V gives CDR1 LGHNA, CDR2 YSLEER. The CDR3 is CASSQDGGGNTEAFF. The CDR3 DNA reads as TGCGCCAGCAGCCAAGACGGGGGAGGGAACACTGAAGCTTTCTTT.

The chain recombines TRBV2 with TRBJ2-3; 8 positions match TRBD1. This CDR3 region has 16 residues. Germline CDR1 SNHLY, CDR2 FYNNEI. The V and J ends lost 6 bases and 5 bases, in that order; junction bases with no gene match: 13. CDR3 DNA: TGTGCCAGCAGCGCAACAGGGGGTCGTATTTTAGATACGCAGTATTTT. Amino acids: CASSATGGRILDTQYF.

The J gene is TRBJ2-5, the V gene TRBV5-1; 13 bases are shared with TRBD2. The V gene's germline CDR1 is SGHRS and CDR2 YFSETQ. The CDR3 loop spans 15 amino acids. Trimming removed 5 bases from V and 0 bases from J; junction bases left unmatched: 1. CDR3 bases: TGCGCCAGCAGGACTAGCGGGGGGTACCAAGAGACCCAGTACTTC. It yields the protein CASRTSGGYQETQYF.

The CDR3 region is CASSGTVETQYF. CDR3 bases: TGTGCCAGCAGTGGGACAGTGGAGACCCAGTACTTC. V gene TRBV2 combines with J gene TRBJ2-5, with D possibly matching TRBD1 (6 bases). The CDR3 is 12 amino acids. Trimming took 4 bases from V and 5 from J, leaving 8 bases between them. CDR1 and CDR2 (germline): SNHLY, FYNNEI. The full variable domain, in which reference TRBV2 and TRBJ2-5 provide the parts outside the CDR3, is EPEVTQTPSHQVTQMGQEVILRCVPISNHLYFYWYRQILGQKVEFLVSFYNNEISEKSEIFDDQFSVERPDGSNFTLKIRSTKLEDSAMYFCASSGTVETQYFGPGTRLLVL.

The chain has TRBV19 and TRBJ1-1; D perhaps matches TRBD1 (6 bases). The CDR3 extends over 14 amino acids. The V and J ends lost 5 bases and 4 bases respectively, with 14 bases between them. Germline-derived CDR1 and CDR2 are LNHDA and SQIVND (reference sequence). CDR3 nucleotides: TGTGCCAGTAGTGCGGAGAGGGACACCACTGAAGCTTTCTTT. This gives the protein CASSAERDTTEAFF.

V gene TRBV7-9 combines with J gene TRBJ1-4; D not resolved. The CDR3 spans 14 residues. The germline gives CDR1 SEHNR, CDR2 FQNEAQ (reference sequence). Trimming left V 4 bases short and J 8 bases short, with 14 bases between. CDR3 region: CASSYGPAGEKLFF. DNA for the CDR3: TGTGCCAGCAGCTACGGGCCTGCGGGCGAAAAACTGTTTTTT.